This T cell receptor beta chain derives from a study of blood T cell repertoires in COVID-19. On the study more broadly: Samples came from the United States, Italy and Spain, spanning acute and convalescent COVID-19.

TCRdb keeps only in-frame clones here, not all; method: immunoSEQ multiplex PCR. This table holds roughly 55,000 clones, over 70% found once. The clonotype originates from a human donor with active or convalescent COVID-19. The donor label of this sample is uncertain. Sequencing used peripheral blood.

The CDR3 region is CASSHHRKLSNQPQHF. CDR3 nucleotide sequence: TGTGCCAGCAGTCACCACCGTAAACTCTCCAATCAGCCCCAGCATTTT. V and J are TRBV28 and TRBJ1-5, with no clear D. Deletions cut 5 bases from V and 3 bases from J, with 17 bases between. The length of the CDR3 is 16 residues. The germline V gene encodes CDR1 MDHEN and CDR2 SYDVKM.